This is a list of T cell receptor beta chains from one sample in a study of blood T cell repertoires in COVID-19. Assay: immunoSEQ multiplex PCR; the TCRdb copy retains only in-frame clones and omits some. The table has some 180,000 clones, roughly 76% seen once. The sequenced material came from peripheral blood. All receptors derive from a middle-aged woman with COVID-19, enrolled during active disease. Both conserved end residues are part of each CDR3. D genes are given only for firm matches. Expanded clones are given a class, and other clones once, few, many or no size at all.

d_call,clone_size,j_call,v_call,cdr3_nt,cdr3_aa
TRBD2,NA,TRBJ2-1,TRBV15,TGTGCCACCAGCGGGAGATGGCGGGGGGGTTACAATGAGCAGTTCTTC,CATSGRWRGGYNEQFF
TRBD1,NA,TRBJ2-3,TRBV5-4,TGTGCCAGCAGCGACGACAGGGGGCGCACAGATACGCAGTATTTT,CASSDDRGRTDTQYF
NA,NA,TRBJ2-7,TRBV27,TGTGCCAGCAGGGGACTGCATAACTACGAGCAGTACTTC,CASRGLHNYEQYF
NA,NA,TRBJ2-2,TRBV6-2/TRBV6-3,TGTGCCAGCAGTTACCAGCGGCTGAACACCGGGGAGCTGTTTTTT,CASSYQRLNTGELFF
NA,few,TRBJ2-1,TRBV15,TGTGCCACCAGCAGAGGGAGTAACATCAATGAGCAGTTCTTC,CATSRGSNINEQFF
NA,NA,TRBJ1-1,TRBV6-5,TGTGCCAGCGCTCTAGTTGAAGCTTTCTTT,CASALVEAFF
TRBD1,NA,TRBJ1-2,TRBV30,TGTGCCTGGAGTGTTGGGACAGGTCCCTATGGCTACACCTTC,CAWSVGTGPYGYTF
NA,NA,TRBJ2-1,TRBV27,TGTGCCAGCAGTAAAGGACGGGACTACAATGAGCAGTTCTTC,CASSKGRDYNEQFF
NA,NA,TRBJ2-5,TRBV6-5,TGTGCCAGCAGCCTCTCGGGGGAAGAGACCCAGTACTTC,CASSLSGEETQYF
NA,NA,TRBJ1-2,TRBV7-3,TGTGCCAGCAGCTTACCGATCGTTAGTCCGGGTGGCTACACCTTC,CASSLPIVSPGGYTF
TRBD1,few,TRBJ1-2,TRBV4-2,TGTGCCAGCAGCCGCGGTGGACAGGGGGCATACGGTGGCTACACCTTC,CASSRGGQGAYGGYTF
TRBD2,NA,TRBJ2-5,TRBV27,TGTGCCAGCAGTTTATCGGGCGGGAGGGCAGAGACCCAGTACTTC,CASSLSGGRAETQYF
TRBD1,NA,TRBJ2-7,TRBV19,TGTGCCAGCGGACAGGGACCCTACGAGCAGTACTTC,CASGQGPYEQYF
NA,NA,TRBJ2-1,TRBV7-9,TGTGCCACCGACGGGAGCTCCTACAATGAGCAGTTCTTC,CATDGSSYNEQFF
NA,NA,TRBJ1-5,TRBV3-1/TRBV3-2,TGTGCCAGCAGCCAACAGGGTTTGAGCAATCAGCCCCAGCATTTT,CASSQQGLSNQPQHF
NA,NA,TRBJ2-1,TRBV24-1,TGTGCCACCAGTGTCTTATCGGGCTCCTACAATGAGCAGTTCTTC,CATSVLSGSYNEQFF
NA,NA,TRBJ1-2,TRBV7-8,TGTGCCAGCAGCTTACTGAGAGACTATGGCTACACCTTC,CASSLLRDYGYTF
NA,NA,TRBJ1-2,TRBV11-2,TGTGCCAGCAGCGAGAGTTCAGGGGATTCTGGCTACACCTTC,CASSESSGDSGYTF
NA,NA,TRBJ1-1,TRBV29-1,TGCAGCGTCCGACGCCTTAAGGGGCTGAACACTGAAGCTTTCTTT,CSVRRLKGLNTEAFF
NA,NA,TRBJ1-5,TRBV18,TGTGCCAGCTCTCCGGGACTGTTTGAATCGCCCCAGCATTTT,CASSPGLFESPQHF
TRBD2,NA,TRBJ2-1,TRBV19,TGTGCCAGTAGTATATTCCCCGGACTAGCGGGGAACGAGCAGTTCTTC,CASSIFPGLAGNEQFF
NA,many,TRBJ2-2,TRBV6-4,TGTGCCAGCAGTGAAGGGGACACCGGGGAGCTGTTTTTT,CASSEGDTGELFF
NA,NA,TRBJ2-1,TRBV29-1,TGCAGCGTTCGGAGCTCCTACAATGAGCAGTTCTTC,CSVRSSYNEQFF
NA,NA,TRBJ2-5,TRBV13,TGTGCCAGCAGCTACTTAGGGGCGGAGGAGACCCAGTACTTC,CASSYLGAEETQYF
NA,NA,TRBJ1-5,TRBV7-8,TGTGCCAGCAGCTTTAGGGAGGGCAATCAGCCCCAGCATTTT,CASSFREGNQPQHF
TRBD2,NA,TRBJ2-1,TRBV29-1,TGCAGCACCAACCTTCTAGCGGGGGGGCCAGTTAATGAGCAGTTCTTC,CSTNLLAGGPVNEQFF
TRBD1,NA,TRBJ1-2,TRBV18,TGTGCCAGCTTCCGGGACAGGGGGCCCGGCTACACCTTC,CASFRDRGPGYTF
NA,NA,TRBJ1-3,TRBV5-6,TGTGCCAGCAGCTATCGGACTTGGGGCTCTGGAAACACCATATATTTT,CASSYRTWGSGNTIYF
NA,NA,TRBJ2-2,TRBV30,TGTGCCTTCCTCACCCAGGAATACACCGGGGAGCTGTTTTTT,CAFLTQEYTGELFF
NA,NA,TRBJ2-1,TRBV2,TGTGCCAGCAGTGTTGCAGTCCGCTCCTACAATGAGCAGTTCTTC,CASSVAVRSYNEQFF
NA,NA,TRBJ2-2,TRBV27,TGTGCCAGCAGTTTTGAGGAGCGAGGTACCGGGGAGCTGTTTTTT,CASSFEERGTGELFF
TRBD1,NA,TRBJ2-3,TRBV14,TGTGCCAGCAGCCCGCCAACCGGGACAGGGGAGCATACGCAGTATTTT,CASSPPTGTGEHTQYF
NA,NA,TRBJ2-1,TRBV30,TGTGCCGGGGCCCCTCGTTTGGGGAGCACATTCAATGAGCAGTTCTTC,CAGAPRLGSTFNEQFF
NA,few,TRBJ2-5,TRBV27,TGTGCCAGCAGTTTTGACAGTTACCAAGAGACCCAGTACTTC,CASSFDSYQETQYF
TRBD2,NA,TRBJ2-7,TRBV7-6,TGTGCCAGCAGCCCACTAGCGGCCTACGAGCAGTACTTC,CASSPLAAYEQYF
TRBD1,NA,TRBJ1-2,TRBV6-6,TGTGCCAGCAGACTAACAGGGGACATTTATGGCTACACCTTC,CASRLTGDIYGYTF
TRBD1,many,TRBJ1-2,TRBV5-4,TGTGCCAGCAGCTGGGGGACAGGGACTATTGGCTACACCTTC,CASSWGTGTIGYTF
TRBD2,NA,TRBJ2-1,TRBV5-5,TGTGCCAGCAGCTTGAGCATGCGGGAGCTTAATGAGCAGTTCTTC,CASSLSMRELNEQFF
TRBD1,NA,TRBJ2-7,TRBV27,TGTGCCAGCTCGGGACAGGCTACCTACGAGCAGTACTTC,CASSGQATYEQYF